This T cell receptor beta chain was recovered during a study of blood T cell repertoires in COVID-19. Study-wide context: COVID-19 samples, acute and convalescent, were from the United States, Italy and Spain. T cells, B-cell-depleted T cells, or PBMCs provided the cDNA or gDNA that served as material.

The germline V gene encodes CDR1 SEHNR and CDR2 FQNEAQ (reference sequence). The CDR3 totals 14 residues. J was trimmed by 2 bases and V by 1 base; bases with no gene match: 2. Methods used by the authors: Amplification of reference gene primers was used by the study to estimate nucleated cell counts. TCRdb's table, derived via immunoSEQ multiplex PCR, lists solely in-frame clones and lacks some. V and J calls and clone size are as listed in that table; D and trimming were resolved from the DNA. The sample yields about 140,000 clones, 88% seen once. This chain joins TRBV7-9 and TRBJ2-7, with TRBD1 identical over 7 bases. The TCR originated in a human donor with COVID-19, enrolled during active disease. The donor label of this sample is uncertain. The sequencing input was peripheral blood. The CDR3 spells CASSLGGQTYEQYF. The DNA of the CDR3 is TGTGCCAGCAGCTTAGGGGGACAGACCTACGAGCAGTACTTC.